The sequence of this TCR beta chain was determined in a study of graft-versus-host responses after intestinal transplantation. Background on the study: Transplants were multivisceral, liver-intestinal, or isolated intestinal.

This clone was counted a single time. No antigen is known for it. Sequenced by immunoSEQ multiplex PCR; TCRdb stores in-frame clones only, minus some. The repertoire holds about 120,000 clones, with 90% to 95% as singletons. This CDR3 has 14 amino acids. Findings and limits, study-wide: Allografts carried high graft-versus-host to host-versus-graft clonal ratios in patients having graft-donor T cell macrochimerism. There were GvH clones found in recipient marrow, and some of them appeared first in ileum or blood.

The sequence was collected from a human donor who was the organ donor for an intestinal transplant. The sequenced sample was unstimulated CD8+ T cells sorted from spleen or lymph node cells, obtained before transplant. The chain has TRBV21-1 and TRBJ1-1; TRBD1, the table's D call, was not compared with the DNA. TRBV21-1 is a pseudogene segment. CDR3 in amino acids: CASSTRDIQNEAFF. The CDR3 bases are TGTGCCAGCAGCACCCGGGACATTCAGAATGAAGCTTTCTTT.